The sequence of this T cell receptor (beta chain) was determined in a study of cytomegalovirus exposure and HLA in healthy donors. Whole-study results and caveats: Later analysis associated a missense DCLRE1C variant with TCR beta V- and J-gene trimming.

PCR primers comprised 60 Vbeta and 13 Jbeta primers. This table comes from immunoSEQ multiplex PCR, and its TCRdb copy is limited to in-frame clones, with some not included. The table shows roughly 120,000 clones, with about 68% occurring only once. The CDR3 has 16 residues. Per germline, CDR1 LGHNA and CDR2 YSLEER. Unmatched junction bases numbered 9, after V lost 0 bases and J lost 8 bases. As regards this clone: The target antigen is unknown.

This sequence was found in a woman aged 40 to 49 in good health and CMV-seropositive. The chain recombines TRBV4-3 with TRBJ2-1, with 8 bases fitting TRBD2. Sample: PBMCs. CDR3 coding DNA: TGCGCCAGCAGCCAAGACGTCGGGAGGGCCGGGGATGAGCAGTTCTTC. This encodes CASSQDVGRAGDEQFF.